This section outlines one TCR beta chain sequence together with its context. Its antigen is as yet unknown. Some clones are missing from TCRdb's copy, which holds only in-frame ones; the method was immunoSEQ multiplex PCR. Of more than 45,000 clones in the sample, around nine tenths were seen once. The data derive from a study of identifying expanded T cells in peripheral blood. Findings and limits, study-wide: About 1.2 clones differed between technical replicates, versus approximately 17 and 20 over time. Across healthy donors, higher total template counts meant significantly greater approximately two-week count variance.

Collection occurred without any documented infections or immune events in donors. Germline V gene data show CDR1 as SGDLS and CDR2 as YYNGEE. V shed 3 bases and J shed 5 bases, with 18 bases lying between them. The length of the CDR3 is 16 residues. The sequenced sample was blood. The TCR originated in a person between 18 and 69 years old in good health. The chain has TRBV9 and TRBJ2-1; weak D call: TRBD2 (5 bases). CDR3 in amino acids: CASSAGLVLVNNEQFF. DNA of the CDR3: TGTGCCAGCAGCGCCGGACTCGTGCTTGTGAACAATGAGCAGTTCTTC.